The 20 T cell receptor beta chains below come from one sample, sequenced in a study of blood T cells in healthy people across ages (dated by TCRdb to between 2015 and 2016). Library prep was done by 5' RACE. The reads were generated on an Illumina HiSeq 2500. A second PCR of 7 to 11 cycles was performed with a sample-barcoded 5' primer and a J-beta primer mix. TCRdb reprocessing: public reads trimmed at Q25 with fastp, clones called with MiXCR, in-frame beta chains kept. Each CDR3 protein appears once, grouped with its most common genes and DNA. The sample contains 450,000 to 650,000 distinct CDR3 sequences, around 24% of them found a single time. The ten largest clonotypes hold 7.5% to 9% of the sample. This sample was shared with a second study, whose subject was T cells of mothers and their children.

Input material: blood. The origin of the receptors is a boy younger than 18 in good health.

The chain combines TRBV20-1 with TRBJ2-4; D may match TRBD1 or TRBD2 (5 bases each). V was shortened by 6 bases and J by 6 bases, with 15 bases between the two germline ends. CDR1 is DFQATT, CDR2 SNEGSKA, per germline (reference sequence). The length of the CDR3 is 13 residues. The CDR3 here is CSAGGGPANIQYF. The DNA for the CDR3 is TGCAGTGCAGGTGGGGGACCTGCAAACATTCAGTACTTC.

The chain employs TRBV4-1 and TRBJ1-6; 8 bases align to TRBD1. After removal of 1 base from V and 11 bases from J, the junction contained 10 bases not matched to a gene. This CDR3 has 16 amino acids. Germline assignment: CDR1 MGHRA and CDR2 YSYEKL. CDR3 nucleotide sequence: TGCGCCAGCAGCCAAGGAACGCAGGGGGCGAGACCACCCCTCCACTTT. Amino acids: CASSQGTQGARPPLHF.

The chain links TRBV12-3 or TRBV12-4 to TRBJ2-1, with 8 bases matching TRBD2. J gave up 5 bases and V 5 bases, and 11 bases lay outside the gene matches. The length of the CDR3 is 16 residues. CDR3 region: CASSPWAGGGNNEQFF. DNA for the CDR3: TGTGCCAGCAGTCCCTGGGCGGGAGGCGGGAACAATGAGCAGTTCTTC.

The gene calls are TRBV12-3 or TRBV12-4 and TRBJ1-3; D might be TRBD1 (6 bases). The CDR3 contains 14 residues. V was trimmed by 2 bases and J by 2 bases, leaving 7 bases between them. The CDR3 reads CASSLTGTGNTIYF. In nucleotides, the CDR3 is TGTGCCAGCAGTTTAACAGGGACTGGAAACACCATATATTTT.

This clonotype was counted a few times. The CDR3: CSARDNWGRRETQYF. CDR3 bases: TGCAGTGCTAGAGATAACTGGGGCAGGAGGGAGACCCAGTACTTC. V and J are TRBV20-1 and TRBJ2-5; D may be TRBD1 or TRBD2 (5 bases each). The V gene lost 0 bases and the J gene lost 5 bases, with 16 bases spanning the gap. CDR1 is DFQATT, CDR2 SNEGSKA, per germline (reference sequence). The length of the CDR3 is 15 residues.

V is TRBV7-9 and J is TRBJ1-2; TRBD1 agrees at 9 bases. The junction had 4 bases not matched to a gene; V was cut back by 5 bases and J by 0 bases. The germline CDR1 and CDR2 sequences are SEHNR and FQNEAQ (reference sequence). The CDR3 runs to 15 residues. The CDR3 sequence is CASSTTGGTNYGYTF. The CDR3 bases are TGTGCCAGCAGCACGACAGGGGGGACTAACTATGGCTACACCTTC.

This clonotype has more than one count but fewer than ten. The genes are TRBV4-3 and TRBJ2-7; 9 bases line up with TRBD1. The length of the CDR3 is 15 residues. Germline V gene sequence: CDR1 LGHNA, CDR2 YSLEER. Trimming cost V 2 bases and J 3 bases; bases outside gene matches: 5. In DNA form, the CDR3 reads TGCGCCAGCAGCCAAAGGCCGGGACAGGGCTACGAGCAGTACTTC. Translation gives CASSQRPGQGYEQYF.

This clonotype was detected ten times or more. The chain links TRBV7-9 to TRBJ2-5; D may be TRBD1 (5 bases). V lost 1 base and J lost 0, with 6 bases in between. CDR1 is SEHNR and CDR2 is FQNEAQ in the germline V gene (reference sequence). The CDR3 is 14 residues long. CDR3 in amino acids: CASSLGQNQETQYF. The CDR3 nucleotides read TGTGCCAGCAGCTTAGGACAGAACCAAGAGACCCAGTACTTC. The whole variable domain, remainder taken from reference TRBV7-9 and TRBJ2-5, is DTGVSQNPRHKITKRGQNVTFRCDPISEHNRLYWYRQTLGQGPEFLTYFQNEAQLEKSRLLSDRFSAERPKGSFSTLEIQRTEQGDSAMYLCASSLGQNQETQYFGPGTRLLVL.

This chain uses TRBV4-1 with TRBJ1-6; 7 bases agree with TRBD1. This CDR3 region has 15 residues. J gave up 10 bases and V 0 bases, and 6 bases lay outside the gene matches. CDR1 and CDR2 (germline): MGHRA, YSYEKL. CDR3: CASSQETGLRSPLHF. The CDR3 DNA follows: TGCGCCAGCAGCCAAGAGACAGGGCTGCGGTCACCCCTCCACTTT.

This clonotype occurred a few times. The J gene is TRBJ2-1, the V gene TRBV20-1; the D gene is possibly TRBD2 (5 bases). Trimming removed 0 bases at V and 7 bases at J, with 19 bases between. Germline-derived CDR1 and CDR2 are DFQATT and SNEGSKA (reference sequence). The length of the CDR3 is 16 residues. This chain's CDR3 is CSARDLIGLAPNEQFF. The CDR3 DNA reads TGCAGTGCTAGAGACCTGATTGGGCTAGCCCCAAATGAGCAGTTCTTC.

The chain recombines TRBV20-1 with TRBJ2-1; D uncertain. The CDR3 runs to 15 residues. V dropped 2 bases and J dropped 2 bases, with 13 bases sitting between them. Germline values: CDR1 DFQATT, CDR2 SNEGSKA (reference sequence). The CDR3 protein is CSARPAALAYNEQFF. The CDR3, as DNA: TGCAGTGCTAGACCGGCCGCTCTAGCCTACAATGAGCAGTTCTTC.

CDR3 DNA: TGTGCCAGCAGCCATCAAGGATGGGAAGCTTTCTTT. This codes for CASSHQGWEAFF. The chain uses TRBV3-1 and TRBJ1-1; D remains unclear. The germline gives CDR1 LGHDT, CDR2 YNNKEL (reference sequence). V lost 3 bases and J 8 bases, leaving 10 bases between the germline ends. The CDR3 totals 12 residues.

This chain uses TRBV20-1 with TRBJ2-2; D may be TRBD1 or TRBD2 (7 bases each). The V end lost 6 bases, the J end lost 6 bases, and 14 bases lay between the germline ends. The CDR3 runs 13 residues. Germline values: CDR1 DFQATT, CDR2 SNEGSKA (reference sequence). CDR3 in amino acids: CSAAGGVAGELFF. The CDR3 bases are TGCAGTGCCGCAGGGGGGGTAGCCGGGGAGCTGTTTTTT.

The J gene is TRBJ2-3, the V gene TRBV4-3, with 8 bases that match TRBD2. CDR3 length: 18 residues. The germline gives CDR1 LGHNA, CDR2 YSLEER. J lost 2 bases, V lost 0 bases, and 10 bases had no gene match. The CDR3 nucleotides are TGCGCCAGCAGCCAAGAGGGACCCCAGCGGGGGTACACAGATACGCAGTATTTT. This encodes CASSQEGPQRGYTDTQYF.

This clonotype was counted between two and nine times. Written as DNA, the CDR3 is TGTGCCAGCAGTTTAGTCTCCGAGTCGGATACGCAGTATTTT. Its protein is CASSLVSESDTQYF. The genes are TRBV28 and TRBJ2-3; D remains ambiguous. From germline, CDR1 is MDHEN and CDR2 SYDVKM. CDR3 length: 14 residues. The V gene lost 2 bases and the J gene lost 6 bases, with 12 bases spanning the gap.

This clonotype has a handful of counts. In DNA, the CDR3 is TGTGCCAGCAGTTTCGTCTCGGGGGCATCCTACGAGCAGTACTTC. Its protein product is CASSFVSGASYEQYF. The chain is built from TRBV28 and TRBJ2-7, with D perhaps given as TRBD1 or TRBD2 (6 bases each). This CDR3 is built from 15 residues. Germline CDR1 MDHEN, CDR2 SYDVKM. V was trimmed by 3 bases and J by 1 base, leaving 13 bases between them.

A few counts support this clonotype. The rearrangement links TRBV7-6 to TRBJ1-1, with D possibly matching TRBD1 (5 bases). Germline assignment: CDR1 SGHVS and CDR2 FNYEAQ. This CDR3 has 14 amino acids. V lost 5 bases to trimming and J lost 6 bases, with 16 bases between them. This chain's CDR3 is CASSPIDSNAEAFF. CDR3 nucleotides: TGTGCCAGCAGCCCCATCGACAGCAACGCTGAAGCTTTCTTT.

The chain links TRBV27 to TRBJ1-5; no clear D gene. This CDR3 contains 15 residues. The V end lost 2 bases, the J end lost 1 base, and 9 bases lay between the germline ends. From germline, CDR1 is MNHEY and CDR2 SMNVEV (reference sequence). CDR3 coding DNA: TGTGCCAGCAGTTTAACGGCCAGCAGCAATCAGCCCCAGCATTTT. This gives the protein CASSLTASSNQPQHF.

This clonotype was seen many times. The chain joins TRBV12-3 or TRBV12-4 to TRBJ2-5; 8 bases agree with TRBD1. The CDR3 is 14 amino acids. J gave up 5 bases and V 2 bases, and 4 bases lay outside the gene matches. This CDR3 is CASSLSGGVETQYF. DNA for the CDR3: TGTGCCAGCAGTTTATCAGGGGGCGTTGAGACCCAGTACTTC.

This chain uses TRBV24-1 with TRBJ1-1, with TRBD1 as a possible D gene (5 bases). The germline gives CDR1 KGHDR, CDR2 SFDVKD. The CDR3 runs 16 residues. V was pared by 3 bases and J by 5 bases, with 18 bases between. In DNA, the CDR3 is TGTGCCACCAGTGATGGGACGTCCACCCTGGGGACTGAAGCTTTCTTT. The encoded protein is CATSDGTSTLGTEAFF.